What follows are 3 T cell receptor beta chains derived from one specimen sequenced in a study of T-cell memory formation after mild COVID-19. TCRdb re-derived calls from the 5' RACE reads in MiXCR, one entry per CDR3 protein. The sample lists 410,000 or so distinct CDR3 sequences; more than 20% were seen once. Sequenced material: PBMCs or a T cell subset sorted from them (not recorded which). The receptors shown here come from an adult woman who had mild COVID-19 (a few samples of this study predate the infection). Cell type and time point are not known.

In this sample, this clonotype turned up many times. The CDR3 region is CASSRDRTEAFF. CDR3 sequence (DNA): TGTGCCAGCAGCCGGGACAGGACTGAAGCTTTCTTT. This chain uses TRBV11-1 with TRBJ1-1; 8 positions match TRBD1. The CDR3 loop spans 12 amino acids. The germline CDR1 and CDR2 sequences are SGHAT and FQDESV (reference sequence). With 5 bases clipped from V and 5 bases from J, the junction kept 1 base outside the gene matches.

This clonotype was found a few times. The chain has TRBV5-6 and TRBJ2-5; no clear D gene. The CDR3 is made up of 12 amino acids. From germline, CDR1 is SGHDT and CDR2 YYEEEE. V was trimmed by 4 bases and J by 10 bases, leaving 14 bases between them. The CDR3 DNA reads as TGTGCCAGCAGCCTCTCCCCCCCTCGCCAGTACTTC. This sequence encodes CASSLSPPRQYF. The variable domain in full, completed from reference TRBV5-6 and TRBJ2-5, reads DAGVTQSPTHLIKTRGQQVTLRCSPKSGHDTVSWYQQALGQGPQFIFQYYEEEERQRGNFPDRFSGHQFPNYSSELNVNALLLGDSALYLCASSLSPPRQYFGPGTRLLVL.

This clonotype was counted a few times. V usage is TRBV5-4 and J usage is TRBJ2-5; perhaps D is TRBD1 or TRBD2 (6 bases each). CDR1 and CDR2 (germline): SGHNT, YYREEE (reference sequence). CDR3 length equals 14 residues. With 4 bases removed from V and 4 bases from J, the gap between germline ends came to 14 bases. The CDR3 nucleotides are TGTGCCAGCAGCCCAAGGGGGGATCCAGAGACCCAGTACTTC. Its translation is CASSPRGDPETQYF.